These 10 T cell receptor beta chains came from one sample sequenced in a study of long-term antiretroviral therapy in people with HIV. At survey level, the immunoSEQ assay was run in its v3.0 version. TCRdb keeps only in-frame clones here, not all; method: immunoSEQ multiplex PCR. The sample consists of about 35,000 clones, roughly 85% of them appearing once. Source: unsorted PBMCs, taken 2.2 years after starting antiretroviral therapy. The receptors stem from a man between 18 and 29 years old with HIV.

The rearrangement joins TRBV6-5 to TRBJ2-5, with 10 positions matching TRBD2. Trimming at V came to 0 bases and at J to 5 bases, leaving 6 bases not matched to a gene. Germline V gene sequence: CDR1 MNHEY, CDR2 SVGAGI. CDR3 size: 16 residues. The CDR3 here is CASSYSLSGGLETQYF. The CDR3 region has the DNA TGTGCCAGCAGTTACTCGCTTAGCGGGGGGTTGGAGACCCAGTACTTC.

This chain connects TRBV29-1 to TRBJ1-3; no firm D call. This CDR3 spans 13 amino acids. The germline gives CDR1 SQVTM, CDR2 ANQGSEA. The V and J ends lost 4 bases and 4 bases respectively, with 11 bases between them. The CDR3 DNA is TGCAGCGTTGTCGGACGCGCAGGAAACACCATATATTTT. Its translation is CSVVGRAGNTIYF.

The V call is TRBV7-9, the J call TRBJ2-2; tentative D call: TRBD1 (5 bases). There are 12 residues in the CDR3. Trimming stripped 8 bases from V and 8 bases from J, with 12 bases between. Germline CDR1 reads SEHNR; CDR2 reads FQNEAQ (reference sequence). The DNA of the CDR3 is TGTGCCAGCTCAAGTGGGGCTGGGGAGCTGTTTTTT. The encoded protein is CASSSGAGELFF.

The chain employs TRBV23-1 and TRBJ2-2; D may be TRBD1 (6 bases). TRBV23-1 is filed as an ORF, its function uncertain. V was clipped by 3 bases and J by 0 bases, with 8 bases between them. The CDR3 totals 15 residues. This CDR3 reads CASSHQGTNTGELFF. The CDR3 nucleotides are TGCGCCAGCAGTCACCAGGGGACGAACACCGGGGAGCTGTTTTTT.

A few counts support this clone. In the same sample, other DNA sequences code for this CDR3. CDR3 nucleotides: TGTGCCAGTAGTATAGCCGCAGGGGAGTATGGCTACACCTTC. Its protein product is CASSIAAGEYGYTF. The chain couples TRBV19 to TRBJ1-2, with a tentative D call TRBD1 (6 bases). V was shortened by 1 base and J by 5 bases, with 11 bases between the two germline ends. The germline V gene has CDR1 LNHDA and CDR2 SQIVND (reference sequence). The CDR3 runs 14 residues.

The gene calls are TRBV30 and TRBJ2-7, with TRBD2 matching over 9 bases. This CDR3 has 17 amino acids. Germline V gene sequence: CDR1 GTSNPN, CDR2 SVGIG (reference sequence). V was pared by 3 bases and J by 6 bases, with 18 bases of the junction left unmatched. Here the CDR3 reads CAWRPTKNSGRRSEQYF. CDR3 nucleotide sequence: TGTGCCTGGAGACCAACGAAAAATAGCGGGAGAAGAAGCGAGCAGTACTTC.

V is TRBV6-4 and J is TRBJ2-3; D gene uncertain. Germline-derived CDR1 and CDR2 are MRHNA and SNTAGT. The length of the CDR3 is 13 residues. The V and J ends lost 4 bases and 6 bases respectively, with 11 bases between them. As DNA, the CDR3 is TGTGCCAGCAGTGCTCGAGCCGAGGATACGCAGTATTTT. Translating gives CASSARAEDTQYF.

The chain combines TRBV28 with TRBJ2-6; D gene unclear. Trimming left V 3 bases short and J 0 bases short, with 15 bases between. The CDR3 has 18 amino acids. Germline values: CDR1 MDHEN, CDR2 SYDVKM. The CDR3 nucleotides read TGTGCCAGCAGTTTTCAACCAGCGCGCCGCTCTGGGGCCAACGTCCTGACTTTC. Amino acid sequence: CASSFQPARRSGANVLTF.

This clone turned up a few times. This sequence joins TRBV10-1 and TRBJ1-1; tentatively, D is TRBD1 (5 bases). Trimming cost V 0 bases and J 10 bases, with 15 bases left between them. This CDR3 is 14 amino acids long. CDR1 WNHNN and CDR2 SYGVQD come from the germline V gene (reference sequence). This CDR3 is CASSESVSWGRAFF. The CDR3 DNA reads TGCGCCAGCAGTGAGTCTGTGAGTTGGGGGAGAGCTTTCTTT.

The rearrangement uses TRBV11-2 and TRBJ1-4; D not resolved. Germline V CDR1 and CDR2: SGHAT, FQNNGV. The CDR3 has 14 amino acids. Trimming pared 4 bases from V and 0 bases from J, leaving 6 bases between. CDR3 in DNA: TGTGCCAGCAGCTCGACATCAACTAATGAAAAACTGTTTTTT. As protein: CASSSTSTNEKLFF.